This TCR beta chain stems from a study of blood T cell repertoires in COVID-19. Overall study context: The United States, Italy and Spain were the sources of the acute and convalescent COVID-19 samples. From T cells, B-cell-depleted T cells, or PBMCs came the material, which was cDNA or gDNA.

Trimming took 7 bases from V and 2 from J, leaving 15 bases between them. In germline, CDR1 is LNHDA, CDR2 SQIVND (reference sequence). The CDR3 runs to 15 residues. A few counts support this clone. In the original analysis: For nucleated cells, counts were estimated from reference gene primer amplification. Sequencing was performed with immunoSEQ multiplex PCR; in TCRdb, only in-frame clones are kept and a portion is missing. The V and J calls and clone size come from that table; D and trimming were worked out from the DNA. This sample yields 150,000 or so clones, of which 70% to 80% are seen a single time; 4.5% belongs to the top ten.

Sequences were obtained from peripheral blood. The gene calls are TRBV19 and TRBJ1-5, with D unclear. This receptor was identified in a woman of 80 years or more with active or convalescent COVID-19. In DNA form, the CDR3 reads TGTGCCAGTACCCGGTCCACCTTGGGCAATCAGCCCCAGCATTTT. Protein sequence: CASTRSTLGNQPQHF.